This TCR beta chain was retrieved from a study of T cell responses to AZD1222 COVID-19 vaccine. Study-level results: AZD1222 recipients seropositive at baseline numbered only six or seven. Females made up more of the donors, who were largely white British, and clonal diversity may have come out too low. Following two doses of AZD1222, Spike-specific TCR breadth and depth rose.

The data were produced by immunoSEQ multiplex PCR, yet TCRdb's version contains in-frame clones alone and is incomplete. Among about 80,000 clones listed, approximately 90% were seen once. This clone came up a few times. Its cognate antigen is unknown. The CDR3 runs to 13 residues. The ends were cut back, 6 bases at V and 0 bases at J, with 9 bases in the middle. The clonotype comes from an adult who received the AZD1222 COVID-19 vaccine. This chain links TRBV12-3 or TRBV12-4 with TRBJ2-7; tentative D call: TRBD2 (6 bases). The material was peripheral blood, obtained 28 days after the second AZD1222 dose. The CDR3 loop is CASRRRGSYEQYF. CDR3 DNA sequence: TGTGCCAGCAGAAGGAGGGGCTCCTACGAGCAGTACTTC.